This T cell receptor beta chain was obtained from a study of T cell repertoires in cytomegalovirus infection. This CDR3 is 14 amino acids long. The germline V gene has CDR1 SNHLY and CDR2 FYNNEI. The ends were cut back, 8 bases at V and 1 base at J, with 14 bases in the middle. Turning to this clonotype: Its antigen is not identified.

TCRdb fed the reads into MiXCR, producing one record per CDR3 protein. The repertoire has about 900,000 distinct CDR3 sequences, roughly a third of them found once; the top ten carry roughly 13%. The chain is built from TRBV2 and TRBJ1-1; D remains unclear. This clonotype was sampled from a human donor in good health (CMV status not recorded). Some clones in this sample may be carry-over from other donors' samples. This specimen consisted of cultured CD8+ T cells from PBMCs, obtained from culture after CMV antigen stimulation. CDR3 sequence: CASLVGWGNTEAFF. DNA for the CDR3: TGTGCCAGCCTTGTCGGGTGGGGGAACACTGAAGCTTTCTTT. Using reference TRBV2 and TRBJ1-1 for the parts outside the CDR3, the full variable domain is EPEVTQTPSHQVTQMGQEVILRCVPISNHLYFYWYRQILGQKVEFLVSFYNNEISEKSEIFDDQFSVERPDGSNFTLKIRSTKLEDSAMYFCASLVGWGNTEAFFGQGTRLTVV.